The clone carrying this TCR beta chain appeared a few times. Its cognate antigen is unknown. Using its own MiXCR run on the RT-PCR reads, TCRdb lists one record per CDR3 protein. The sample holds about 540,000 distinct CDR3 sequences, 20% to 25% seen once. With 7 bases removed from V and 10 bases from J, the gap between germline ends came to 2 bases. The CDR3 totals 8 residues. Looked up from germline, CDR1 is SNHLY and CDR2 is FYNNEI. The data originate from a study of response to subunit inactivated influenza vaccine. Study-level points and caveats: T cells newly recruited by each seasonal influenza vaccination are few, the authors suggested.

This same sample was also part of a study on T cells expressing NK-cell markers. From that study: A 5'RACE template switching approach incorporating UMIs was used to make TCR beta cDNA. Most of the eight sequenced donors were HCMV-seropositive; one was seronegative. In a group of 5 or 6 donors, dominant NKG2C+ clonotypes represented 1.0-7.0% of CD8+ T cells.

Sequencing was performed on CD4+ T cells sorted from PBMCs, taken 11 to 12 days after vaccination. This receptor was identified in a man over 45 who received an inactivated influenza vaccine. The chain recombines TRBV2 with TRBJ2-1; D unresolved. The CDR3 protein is CASTEQFF. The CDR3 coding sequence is TGTGCCAGCACGGAGCAGTTCTTC.